A selection of T cell receptor beta chains follows, all from one sample in a study of cytomegalovirus exposure and HLA in healthy donors. Profiling relied on immunoSEQ multiplex PCR, and the TCRdb table lists in-frame clones only, not all of them. The data contain 200,000 to 300,000 clones, just under 90% of them seen just once; the ten biggest clones take up about 2.5%. Sequenced sample: PBMCs. Receptor source: a man between 18 and 35 years old in good health and CMV-seronegative. The conserved cysteine and the conserved F or W are not part of the CDR3 here.

len,j_gene,v_gene,CDR3aa
11,TRBJ2-1,TRBV4-1,ASSQVRSSPQF
10,TRBJ2-7,TRBV6-1,ARLLGHPEQY
12,TRBJ2-7,TRBV5-5,ASSSRQGVYEQY
12,TRBJ2-7,TRBV7-2,ASSLVTHFTEQY
10,TRBJ2-4,TRBV6-6,ASSKPTDRTY
12,TRBJ1-5,TRBV6-5,ASRSQGASQPQH
11,TRBJ1-2,TRBV6-1,ASGVAGPMGYT
12,TRBJ1-4,TRBV5-5,ASSLTGAGEKLF
14,TRBJ1-5,TRBV28,ASSGTERYSNQPQH
11,TRBJ1-5,TRBV25-1,ASRAGQSQPQH
11,TRBJ1-5,TRBV5-1,ASSLSVDQPQH
11,TRBJ2-2,TRBV21-1,ASRTSFTGELF
11,TRBJ2-7,TRBV5-4,ASGTGGDYEQY
15,TRBJ2-2,TRBV2,AITAGGRVANTGELF
12,TRBJ1-4,TRBV7-9,ASSSGGPGEKLF
12,TRBJ1-2,TRBV9,ASSDPGTGIGYT
12,TRBJ2-2,TRBV30,AWSVPGNTGELF
10,TRBJ1-1,TRBV7-2,ASSLGSTEAF
12,TRBJ1-5,TRBV28,ASSLMGARQPQH
14,TRBJ2-1,TRBV4-1,ASSQDRGAAYNEQF
11,TRBJ2-5,TRBV15,ATRRGSQETQY
10,TRBJ2-1,TRBV6-1,ASSEVINEQF
12,TRBJ1-4,TRBV18,ASSAYGHDEKLF
12,TRBJ2-7,TRBV2,ASSDGQGNYEQY
14,TRBJ2-1,TRBV29-1,SVQPTTSGALNEQF
13,TRBJ2-5,TRBV7-9,ASSLVPRVEETQY
13,TRBJ1-2,TRBV9,ASSARTGSYYGYT
11,TRBJ1-2,TRBV18,ASSPRTENGYT
14,TRBJ1-3,TRBV18,ASSPTAASSGNTIY
11,TRBJ1-2,TRBV2,ASSDNENYGYT
12,TRBJ1-6,TRBV5-3,ARRGRGYNSPLH
13,TRBJ2-1,TRBV5-1,ASSLSDLSYNEQF
14,TRBJ2-3,TRBV5-1,ASSLPGLAGTDTQY
10,TRBJ2-7,TRBV28,ASSLRSYEQY
11,TRBJ1-1,TRBV30,AWSAHTNTEAF
11,TRBJ1-6,TRBV10-3,ATQGSYNSPLH
12,TRBJ2-2,TRBV29-1,SVQRARATGELF
14,TRBJ2-7,TRBV6-5,ASSYSRGQGRYEQY
11,TRBJ1-1,TRBV6-1,ASSVFLRGEAF
12,TRBJ1-2,TRBV12-5,ASGLVPTGSGYT
16,TRBJ1-1,TRBV4-2,ASSQDRDRGPPNTEAF
14,TRBJ2-1,TRBV9,ASSVSGTDTYNEQF
16,TRBJ1-1,TRBV19,ASSIPRGQKPSNTEAF